This T cell receptor (beta chain) was profiled in a study of control samples from healthy donors and cancer patients. Measured with immunoSEQ multiplex PCR; TCRdb has only the in-frame clones, and not every one. The sample consists of 15,000 to 20,000 clones, approximately 88% of them appearing once. Trimming removed 0 bases from V and 3 bases from J, with 9 bases in between. The CDR3 sequence is 15 residues long. Germline V gene data show CDR1 as LGHNA and CDR2 as YNFKEQ. The chain has TRBV4-2 and TRBJ2-4; the D is unclear. The sample consisted of PBMCs. This receptor was identified in a man aged 55 to 69 with head and neck cancer. DNA for the CDR3: TGTGCCAGCAGCCAAGAACGAGTGCTCAAAAACATTCAGTACTTC. This codes for CASSQERVLKNIQYF.